This T cell receptor (beta chain) was sequenced in a study of blood T cells in healthy people across ages. A second PCR, run for about 6 to 11 cycles, used a sample-barcoded 5' primer plus a J-beta primer mix. All cDNA molecules were each tagged by a template-switch adaptor with 12 random nucleotides. TCRdb independently ran MiXCR on the 5' RACE reads; one entry per CDR3 protein. The sample lists around 800,000 distinct CDR3 sequences, around 62% occurring once. The CDR3 is made up of 19 amino acids. The V gene's germline CDR1 is LGHNA and CDR2 YNFKEQ. V lost 0 bases to trimming and J lost 3 bases; unmatched junction nucleotides: 9.

The genes are TRBV4-2 and TRBJ2-6; TRBD2 matches at 9 bases. The TCR comes from a man aged 25-45 years in good health. Sequenced input: blood. CDR3 amino acids: CASSQDEPSGVYGANVLTF. Written as DNA, the CDR3 is TGTGCCAGCAGCCAAGATGAGCCTAGCGGGGTGTATGGGGCCAACGTCCTGACTTTC.